This T cell receptor beta chain was retrieved from a study of T-cell reconstitution after alpha-beta-depleted transplantation in children. Study-level results: The origin of alpha-beta T cells about two months after transplant was reportedly several hundred expanded graft clones. T-cell numbers and diversity, one year after transplant, stemmed largely from T cells that were newly produced. There were some patients whose high TCRbeta diversity at day 60 came from surviving recipient T cells and thymic progenitors.

The table lists this clonotype with a count of one. Its antigen is as yet unknown. The authors prepared the TCRbeta library with unique molecular identifiers. MiXCR, applied by TCRdb to the PCR reads, yields one record per CDR3 protein. The data hold approximately 350,000 distinct CDR3 sequences, with around 15% observed a single time. This CDR3 is built from 14 residues. The trim removed 6 bases at V and 1 base at J, leaving 3 bases unmatched. Germline-derived CDR1 and CDR2 are MNHNS and SASEGT. The source of this sequence is a male patient aged 2-9 years who had a stem cell transplant for acute lymphoblastic leukemia, so the T cells may come from the graft donor. This chain links TRBV6-1 with TRBJ2-5; 9 nucleotides match TRBD2. Sequenced here: PBMCs, mostly from graft donor cells, sampled 360 days after TCRalphabeta/CD19-depleted stem cell transplant. This CDR3 reads CASRLAGLQETQYF. The CDR3 DNA reads TGTGCCAGCAGGCTAGCGGGACTCCAAGAGACCCAGTACTTC.